This T cell receptor beta chain is from a study of blood T cell repertoires in COVID-19. Study summary: COVID-19 samples collected from the United States, Italy and Spain covered acute and convalescent phases. PBMCs, B-cell-depleted T cells, or T cells provided the cDNA or gDNA that made up the material.

This CDR3 contains 15 residues. Germline V gives CDR1 SGHTA, CDR2 FQGNSA. V was trimmed by 5 bases and J by 7 bases, leaving 18 bases between them. Libraries were prepared by immunoSEQ multiplex PCR; TCRdb keeps only in-frame clonotypes and omits some of them. The repertoire holds 65,000 to 80,000 clones, with around 87% as singletons. V is TRBV7-2 and J is TRBJ2-4; D possibly corresponds to TRBD2 (5 bases). The receptor comes from a man aged 50 to 59 with active COVID-19. Sequencing used peripheral blood. The CDR3 DNA is TGTGCCAGCAGCCCGCGGGCAATACTTAGGAACATTCAGTACTTC. It codes for CASSPRAILRNIQYF.